These 17 T cell receptor beta chains were all obtained from the same sample, sequenced in a study of siplizumab effects on memory and regulatory T cells. Using immunoSEQ multiplex PCR, the repertoire was profiled, and TCRdb retains in-frame clones only, with some absent. The sample carries approximately 110,000 clones, 85% to 95% recorded once. Sequenced material: CD4+ T cells sorted from blood. These receptor sequences come from a human donor in good health.

This chain's CDR3 is CASSLGQIPSGANVLTF. DNA for the CDR3: TGTGCCAGCAGCTTGGGGCAGATACCTTCTGGGGCCAACGTCCTGACTTTC. V and J are TRBV5-8 and TRBJ2-6; D uncertain. The CDR3 is made up of 17 amino acids. V lost 0 bases and J 1 base, leaving 11 bases between the germline ends. Germline V CDR1 and CDR2: SGHTS, YDEGEE.

The J gene is TRBJ1-4, the V gene TRBV18; D is ambiguous. Germline V gene sequence: CDR1 KGHSH, CDR2 LQKENI. Trimming took off 0 bases at V and 4 bases at J, with 15 bases between the two ends. The CDR3 sequence is 17 residues long. The CDR3 protein is CASSPPNGDSNNEKLFF. The CDR3 bases are TGTGCCAGCTCACCACCGAACGGGGATAGTAATAATGAAAAACTGTTTTTT. The complete variable domain, with remaining parts taken from reference TRBV18 and TRBJ1-4, reads NAGVMQNPRHLVRRRGQEARLRCSPMKGHSHVYWYRQLPEEGLKFMVYLQKENIIDESGMPKERFSAEFPKEGPSILRIQQVVRGDSAAYFCASSPPNGDSNNEKLFFGSGTQLSVL.

This rearrangement joins TRBV11-2 to TRBJ2-1, with 8 bases aligning to TRBD2. The CDR3 spans 15 residues. The germline CDR1 and CDR2 sequences are SGHAT and FQNNGV. Trimming removed 5 bases from V and 5 bases from J; junction bases left unmatched: 8. In DNA form, the CDR3 reads TGTGCCAGCAGCACAGGGCGGGGGGTTGACAATGAGCAGTTCTTC. Its protein product is CASSTGRGVDNEQFF.

The chain employs TRBV10-3 and TRBJ2-3; 10 bases match TRBD2. The CDR3 loop spans 16 amino acids. Losses at the gene ends were 3 bases for V and 5 bases for J; bases not matched to a gene: 8. The germline V gene has CDR1 ENHRY and CDR2 SYGVKD. The CDR3 protein is CAISDRAGGPEDTQYF. The CDR3, as DNA: TGTGCCATCAGTGACAGAGCGGGGGGGCCGGAAGATACGCAGTATTTT.

The chain combines TRBV29-1 with TRBJ1-2; D remains ambiguous. From germline, CDR1 is SQVTM and CDR2 ANQGSEA. Trimming left V 2 bases short and J 8 bases short, with 12 bases between. The length of the CDR3 is 12 residues. The CDR3 bases are TGCAGCGTTGAAAAGGGCGCGGTCGGCTACACCTTC. Encoded protein: CSVEKGAVGYTF.

This chain links TRBV6-5 with TRBJ2-2; D remains ambiguous. The ends were cut back, 5 bases at V and 1 base at J, with 8 bases in the middle. CDR3 length equals 14 residues. In germline, CDR1 is MNHEY, CDR2 SVGAGI. CDR3 DNA: TGTGCCAGCAGTCAACAGATGAACACCGGGGAGCTGTTTTTT. This codes for CASSQQMNTGELFF.

This chain uses TRBV6-5 with TRBJ2-5; 10 nucleotides line up with TRBD2. The CDR3 has 14 amino acids. V lost 2 bases to trimming and J lost 7 bases; unmatched junction nucleotides: 4. CDR1 MNHEY and CDR2 SVGAGI come from the germline V gene. The CDR3 loop is CASSYGASGGTQYF. The CDR3 nucleotides read TGTGCCAGCAGTTACGGGGCTAGCGGGGGGACCCAGTACTTC.

The chain links TRBV7-9 to TRBJ2-3, with 14 positions matching TRBD2. This CDR3 is built from 14 residues. Germline trimming cut 11 bases from V and 11 bases from J; bases unmatched to any gene: 12. Per germline, CDR1 SEHNR and CDR2 FQNEAQ (reference sequence). CDR3: CAGRGGLAGGEQYF. DNA of the CDR3: TGTGCCGGACGGGGAGGACTAGCGGGAGGAGAGCAGTATTTT.

The count of this clone is one. This chain joins TRBV5-1 and TRBJ1-4, with D perhaps TRBD1 (6 bases). Germline V gives CDR1 SGHRS, CDR2 YFSETQ. The CDR3 covers 15 residues. Trimming took off 4 bases at V and 2 bases at J, with 12 bases between the two ends. Written as DNA, the CDR3 is TGCGCCAGCAGCCCGGGTGGACAGACTAATGAAAAACTGTTTTTT. The encoded protein is CASSPGGQTNEKLFF.

This clone was seen only once. The rearrangement links TRBV7-6 to TRBJ2-3, with a possible D match to TRBD2 (6 bases). The CDR3 loop spans 16 amino acids. Germline values: CDR1 SGHVS, CDR2 FNYEAQ. With 5 bases removed from V and 3 bases from J, the gap between germline ends came to 18 bases. The CDR3 is CASSQLGGVKTDTQYF. CDR3 sequence (DNA): TGTGCCAGCAGCCAGCTAGGCGGGGTTAAGACAGATACGCAGTATTTT.

This chain connects TRBV30 to TRBJ1-4, with D possibly TRBD1 on 5 matching bases. Germline-derived CDR1 and CDR2 are GTSNPN and SVGIG (reference sequence). Trimming left V 3 bases short and J 4 bases short, with 15 bases between. The CDR3 covers 15 residues. The CDR3 spells CAWSRALGLNEKLFF. The CDR3 DNA follows: TGTGCCTGGAGCCGGGCGTTGGGGCTTAATGAAAAACTGTTTTTT.

The chain is built from TRBV30 and TRBJ1-2; TRBD1 is a possible D gene (5 bases). V was pared by 2 bases and J by 0 bases, with 13 bases between. Per the germline V gene, CDR1 is GTSNPN and CDR2 is SVGIG (reference sequence). This CDR3 contains 15 residues. The CDR3 DNA sequence: TGTGCCTGGAGTTATGGGGCCACTGCTAACTATGGCTACACCTTC. It translates to CAWSYGATANYGYTF.

This clone was found once. The chain is built from TRBV30 and TRBJ1-2, with D unresolved. V lost 0 bases and J 7 bases, leaving 6 bases between the germline ends. The CDR3 runs to 11 residues. Germline-derived CDR1 and CDR2 are GTSNPN and SVGIG (reference sequence). The CDR3: CAWSVNGGYTF. The CDR3 DNA follows: TGTGCCTGGAGTGTAAATGGTGGCTACACCTTC.

The chain links TRBV21-1 to TRBJ2-5; the table's D call, TRBD1, was not checked against the DNA. TRBV21-1 is labeled a pseudogene. This CDR3 has 17 residues. The CDR3 DNA is TGTGCCAGCAGCAAAGACTGGGACAGGGTTTTTGGGGAGACCCAGTACTTC. It yields the protein CASSKDWDRVFGETQYF.

This clone was seen a single time. The chain links TRBV14 to TRBJ1-3, with a tentative D call TRBD1 (5 bases). CDR1 SGHDN and CDR2 FVKESK come from the germline V gene. The CDR3 runs to 16 residues. V dropped 1 base and J dropped 1 base, with 11 bases sitting between them. The CDR3 DNA reads TGTGCCAGCAGCCAAGTCTCCAGGGCGTCTGGAAACACCATATATTTT. The encoded protein is CASSQVSRASGNTIYF. The variable domain in full, with the rest retrieved from reference TRBV14 and TRBJ1-3, is EAGVTQFPSHSVIEKGQTVTLRCDPISGHDNLYWYRRVMGKEIKFLLHFVKESKQDESGMPNNRFLAERTGGTYSTLKVQPAELEDSGVYFCASSQVSRASGNTIYFGEGSWLTVV.

This clone was recorded once. The rearrangement uses TRBV19 and TRBJ2-1; weak D call: TRBD2 (6 bases). The CDR3 is 16 residues long. Germline V CDR1 and CDR2: LNHDA, SQIVND (reference sequence). V lost 4 bases, J lost 1 base, and 14 bases lay in between. Written as DNA, the CDR3 is TGTGCCAGTAGTAGGCGACGCGGGGATTCCTACAATGAGCAGTTCTTC. It yields the protein CASSRRRGDSYNEQFF.

The chain combines TRBV6-1 with TRBJ1-2; D remains unclear. The V gene lost 1 base and the J gene lost 3 bases, with 9 bases spanning the gap. The CDR3 sequence is 14 residues long. Germline V gives CDR1 MNHNS, CDR2 SASEGT. The CDR3 DNA is TGTGCCAGCAGTGAAGAAGACCGACACTATGGCTACACCTTC. Its protein product is CASSEEDRHYGYTF.